The 28 T cell receptor beta chains below all came from one sample that was sequenced in a study of blood T cell repertoires in COVID-19. Sequenced by immunoSEQ multiplex PCR; TCRdb stores in-frame clones only, minus some. The table shows about 220,000 clones, with around 84% occurring only once. Sequencing used peripheral blood. These receptors were taken from a woman in her fifties or sixties who had recovered from COVID-19.

This clone was counted between two and nine times. The chain is built from TRBV7-8 and TRBJ1-1; TRBD1 agrees at 7 bases. Germline lookup yields CDR1 SGHVS and CDR2 FQNEAQ. This CDR3 has 14 amino acids. The V gene end was trimmed by 3 bases and the J gene end by 1 base; junction bases not matched to a gene: 2. The CDR3 bases are TGTGCCAGCAGCTTCGCAGGGGGGAACACTGAAGCTTTCTTT. This codes for CASSFAGGNTEAFF. Full variable domain (outside the CDR3, taken from reference TRBV7-8 and TRBJ1-1): GAGVSQSPRYKVAKRGQDVALRCDPISGHVSLFWYQQALGQGPEFLTYFQNEAQLDKSGLPSDRFFAERPEGSVSTLKIQRTQQEDSAVYLCASSFAGGNTEAFFGQGTRLTVV.

The J gene is TRBJ1-2, the V gene TRBV12-3 or TRBV12-4; no reliable D call. V dropped 6 bases and J dropped 7 bases, with 15 bases sitting between them. The CDR3 length is 13 residues. In nucleotides, the CDR3 is TGTGCCAGCAGCCGGAGCGCAACGGGTGGCTACACCTTC. Translation gives CASSRSATGGYTF.

The rearrangement links TRBV2 to TRBJ1-2, with D tentatively TRBD1 (6 bases). In germline, CDR1 is SNHLY, CDR2 FYNNEI. Trimming removed 5 bases at V and 0 bases at J, with 13 bases between. There are 15 residues in the CDR3. The CDR3 nucleotides read TGTGCCAGCAGTCGGACAGTCCCGTCTAACTATGGCTACACCTTC. Amino acids: CASSRTVPSNYGYTF.

The chain couples TRBV7-8 to TRBJ2-3, with D perhaps TRBD2 (6 bases). Germline lookup yields CDR1 SGHVS and CDR2 FQNEAQ. The CDR3 spans 17 residues. Trimming pared 7 bases from V and 1 base from J, leaving 21 bases between. CDR3 DNA: TGTGCCAGCACCCCAACAGCGGGCCGCCGGGGCACAGATACGCAGTATTTT. It encodes CASTPTAGRRGTDTQYF.

CDR3 bases: TGTGCCCTTGGCAAACCTAACACCGGGGAGCTGTTTTTT. It translates to CALGKPNTGELFF. The genes are TRBV11-2 and TRBJ2-2; D remains unclear. The V gene's germline CDR1 is SGHAT and CDR2 FQNNGV. The CDR3 is 13 amino acids. Trimming took off 11 bases at V and 2 bases at J, with 12 bases between the two ends.

The gene calls are TRBV25-1 and TRBJ1-4, with 7 bases matching TRBD1. The CDR3 is made up of 15 amino acids. Per germline, CDR1 MGHDK and CDR2 SYGVNS. The ends lost 1 base at V and 3 bases at J; junction bases unmatched: 2. The CDR3 coding sequence is TGTGCCAGCAGTGAATCGGGGACAGCTAATGAAAAACTGTTTTTT. Protein: CASSESGTANEKLFF.

This chain uses TRBV30 with TRBJ1-1, with 7 bases fitting TRBD1. CDR3 length: 14 residues. The junction had 3 bases not matched to a gene; V was cut back by 0 bases and J by 2 bases. Germline assignment: CDR1 GTSNPN and CDR2 SVGIG (reference sequence). CDR3 bases: TGTGCCTGGAGTGTAGACAGGGTCAACACTGAAGCTTTCTTT. It is translated as CAWSVDRVNTEAFF.

The chain combines TRBV2 with TRBJ2-5, with D tentatively TRBD1 (5 bases). The germline gives CDR1 SNHLY, CDR2 FYNNEI. The length of the CDR3 is 11 residues. Trimming stripped 7 bases from V and 4 bases from J, with 7 bases between. DNA of the CDR3: TGTGCCAGCAATCAGGGAGAGACCCAGTACTTC. It specifies CASNQGETQYF.

This clone was seen only once. J is TRBJ1-2 and V is TRBV5-1, with TRBD1 identical over 7 bases. The length of the CDR3 is 17 residues. V gave up 4 bases and J gave up 2 bases; unmatched junction bases: 14. Germline values: CDR1 SGHRS, CDR2 YFSETQ. The CDR3 bases are TGCGCCAGCAGCCTCTTCCCTCCGGGACAGAGAAACTATGGCTACACCTTC. This translates into CASSLFPPGQRNYGYTF.

The chain combines TRBV27 with TRBJ2-2; weak D call: TRBD1 (6 bases). V was trimmed by 5 bases and J by 0 bases, leaving 10 bases between them. CDR1 is MNHEY and CDR2 is SMNVEV in the germline V gene (reference sequence). CDR3 length: 15 residues. CDR3: CASSPQGPNTGELFF. The CDR3 DNA sequence: TGTGCCAGCAGTCCACAGGGACCGAACACCGGGGAGCTGTTTTTT.

The chain is built from TRBV6-6 and TRBJ1-2; D remains unclear. The CDR3 is 13 amino acids. Germline V lookup: CDR1 MNHNY, CDR2 SVGAGI (reference sequence). V shed 11 bases and J shed 5 bases, with 18 bases lying between them. The CDR3 is CAGWAAFGYGYTF. Written as DNA, the CDR3 is TGTGCCGGTTGGGCAGCTTTTGGTTATGGCTACACCTTC.

This clone has just one count. CDR3 nucleotide sequence: TGTGCCAGCTCACCACAGAAGGGGGCAGCTGGAAACACCATATATTTT. It encodes CASSPQKGAAGNTIYF. V usage is TRBV18 and J usage is TRBJ1-3, with 7 bases fitting TRBD1. After removal of 1 base from V and 2 bases from J, the junction contained 5 bases not matched to a gene. Germline-derived CDR1 and CDR2 are KGHSH and LQKENI. This CDR3 is built from 16 residues.

This chain uses TRBV4-2 with TRBJ2-1, with TRBD1 as a possible D gene (5 bases). The V and J ends lost 7 bases and 9 bases respectively, with 25 bases between them. CDR1 and CDR2 (germline): LGHNA, YNFKEQ. CDR3 size: 16 residues. The DNA for the CDR3 is TGTGCCAGCACCGAAGGGCGACAGTACCTTCATAGTGAGCAGTTCTTC. Translating it yields CASTEGRQYLHSEQFF.

This clone was observed once. The chain combines TRBV11-3 with TRBJ2-1, with unresolved D. Germline-derived CDR1 and CDR2 are SGHNT and YENEEA. The CDR3 totals 13 residues. V was clipped by 1 base and J by 5 bases, with 6 bases between them. Here the CDR3 DNA reads TGTGCCAGCAGCTTAGGGCCTGACAATGAGCAGTTCTTC. Encoded protein: CASSLGPDNEQFF.

The V gene is TRBV20-1, the J gene TRBJ2-1; tentatively, D is TRBD1 (5 bases). The CDR3 contains 10 residues. Germline CDR1 is DFQATT and CDR2 is SNEGSKA (reference sequence). The V and J ends lost 4 bases and 10 bases respectively, with 8 bases between them. CDR3 in amino acids: CSATWTEQFF. Written as DNA, the CDR3 is TGCAGTGCTACATGGACAGAGCAGTTCTTC.

The chain joins TRBV30 to TRBJ1-1, with 9 bases matching TRBD1. CDR3 length: 15 residues. Germline V lookup: CDR1 GTSNPN, CDR2 SVGIG (reference sequence). V shed 0 bases, J shed 0 bases, and the junction held 2 bases outside the gene matches. The CDR3 reads CAWSVWTGVNTEAFF. DNA of the CDR3: TGTGCCTGGAGTGTATGGACAGGGGTGAACACTGAAGCTTTCTTT.

V usage is TRBV5-4 and J usage is TRBJ1-4, with 8 positions matching TRBD1. The CDR3 sequence is 16 residues long. From germline, CDR1 is SGHNT and CDR2 YYREEE (reference sequence). The J segment lost 7 bases and the V segment lost 2 bases, leaving 10 bases of the junction unmatched. The CDR3 is CASSLHQGARREKLFF. The CDR3 region has the DNA TGTGCCAGCAGCTTACACCAGGGGGCGCGGCGTGAAAAACTGTTTTTT.

The chain is built from TRBV5-6 and TRBJ1-5; no firm D call. V gave up 0 bases and J gave up 0 bases, with 13 bases separating them. There are 17 residues in the CDR3. In germline, CDR1 is SGHDT, CDR2 YYEEEE. CDR3 sequence reads: CASSLGGSLNSNQPQHF. The CDR3 nucleotides are TGTGCCAGCAGCTTGGGAGGATCCCTTAATAGCAATCAGCCCCAGCATTTT.

The chain couples TRBV6-5 to TRBJ1-4; D not certain. Germline V lookup: CDR1 MNHEY, CDR2 SVGAGI. CDR3 length: 15 residues. V lost 6 bases, J lost 4 bases, and 15 bases lay in between. The CDR3 region is CASSPSTVFNEKLFF. The DNA of the CDR3 is TGTGCCAGCAGCCCCTCAACAGTCTTTAATGAAAAACTGTTTTTT.

The chain carries TRBV15 and TRBJ2-7; 9 bases fit TRBD2. The CDR3 loop spans 12 amino acids. The germline CDR1 and CDR2 sequences are LNHNV and YYDKDF (reference sequence). J lost 7 bases, V lost 5 bases, and 3 bases had no gene match. CDR3 protein: CATSLAGREQYF. The CDR3 bases are TGTGCCACCAGCCTAGCGGGGAGGGAGCAGTACTTC. Full variable domain (rest looked up from reference TRBV15 and TRBJ2-7): DAMVIQNPRYQVTQFGKPVTLSCSQTLNHNVMYWYQQKSSQAPKLLFHYYDKDFNNEADTPDNFQSRRPNTSFCFLDIRSPGLGDTAMYLCATSLAGREQYFGPGTRLTVT.

This clone was detected once. This sequence joins TRBV10-3 and TRBJ1-1, with D possibly TRBD1 on 6 matching bases. Deletions cut 4 bases from V and 6 bases from J, with 12 bases between. The germline V gene encodes CDR1 ENHRY and CDR2 SYGVKD. CDR3 length: 13 amino acids. The CDR3, as DNA: TGTGCCATCAGTGTGGCGGGGGCCCCTGAAGCTTTCTTT. Amino acid sequence: CAISVAGAPEAFF.

The J gene is TRBJ1-1, the V gene TRBV2, with 8 bases that match TRBD1. Germline-derived CDR1 and CDR2 are SNHLY and FYNNEI. CDR3 size: 13 residues. Unmatched junction bases numbered 9, after V lost 4 bases and J lost 11 bases. The CDR3 spells CASSGQDRVAAFF. The DNA of the CDR3 is TGTGCCAGCAGTGGCCAGGACAGGGTAGCCGCTTTCTTT.

The chain uses TRBV27 and TRBJ2-1, with a possible D match to TRBD2 (6 bases). Germline lookup yields CDR1 MNHEY and CDR2 SMNVEV (reference sequence). CDR3 length: 16 amino acids. V was pared by 8 bases and J by 0 bases, with 17 bases between. This chain's CDR3 is CASSSLRRGSYNEQFF. The CDR3 DNA follows: TGTGCCAGCTCTTCCCTTAGGCGGGGCTCCTACAATGAGCAGTTCTTC.

The gene calls are TRBV2 and TRBJ2-1; TRBD2 might be the D (8 bases). Between the trimmed V and J ends, which lost 4 bases and 7 bases, there was a span of 17 bases. The CDR3 spans 15 residues. Germline loops: CDR1 SNHLY, CDR2 FYNNEI. The CDR3 sequence is CASSVGAGGQNEQFF. The DNA for the CDR3 is TGTGCCAGCAGTGTAGGTGCGGGGGGACAGAATGAGCAGTTCTTC.

DNA of the CDR3: TGTGCCAGCAGTTCCCCGCACGAGACATTTAACTATGGCTACACCTTC. It encodes CASSSPHETFNYGYTF. The chain combines TRBV6-5 with TRBJ1-2; D ambiguous. The V end lost 4 bases, the J end lost 1 base, and 16 bases lay between the germline ends. Germline values: CDR1 MNHEY, CDR2 SVGAGI. There are 16 residues in the CDR3.

The chain has TRBV29-1 and TRBJ1-3; weak D call: TRBD1 (5 bases). CDR3 size: 17 residues. Germline V gene data show CDR1 as SQVTM and CDR2 as ANQGSEA. V was trimmed by 1 base and J by 4 bases, leaving 20 bases between them. The CDR3 sequence: CSVEGLFGAAGGNTIYF. The CDR3 DNA follows: TGCAGCGTTGAAGGTTTATTCGGGGCGGCGGGAGGAAACACCATATATTTT.

The chain uses TRBV2 and TRBJ1-4; 8 positions match TRBD1. This CDR3 is built from 13 residues. CDR1 is SNHLY, CDR2 FYNNEI, per germline. The J segment lost 3 bases and the V segment lost 7 bases, leaving 1 base of the junction unmatched. In DNA, the CDR3 is TGTGCCAGCAAGGACAGGGCTAATGAAAAACTGTTTTTT. This codes for CASKDRANEKLFF.

Concerning this clone itself: The sample has other DNA sequences that encode this CDR3 too. V and J are TRBV9 and TRBJ2-1; TRBD2 is a possible D gene (6 bases). V shed 0 bases and J shed 0 bases, with 10 bases lying between them. The CDR3 covers 16 residues. From germline, CDR1 is SGDLS and CDR2 YYNGEE. Here the CDR3 reads CASSVEGRGSYNEQFF. CDR3 nucleotides: TGTGCCAGCAGCGTAGAGGGGCGGGGCTCCTACAATGAGCAGTTCTTC.